This T cell receptor (beta chain) came from a study of T cell repertoires in cytomegalovirus infection. About the study: CMV infection plus the matching HLA type was flagged by public TCR beta signatures.

MiXCR, applied by TCRdb to the reads, yields one record per CDR3 protein. The profile covers about 160,000 distinct CDR3 sequences, with 17% appearing a single time and approximately 18% taken by the ten largest. Overall study findings and caveats: Dominating the ex vivo response were HLA-C-restricted CMV-specific TCR beta clonotypes. Identification of carriers of CMV plus the relevant HLA was performed using cumulative public TCR beta family frequency.

Points on this clonotype: The target antigen is unknown.

The sequenced material came from CD8+ T cells from PBMCs. This TCR was recovered from a human donor in good health (CMV status not recorded). Some clones in this sample may be carry-over from other donors' samples.

Here the CDR3 DNA reads TGCAGTGCTAGAGTCCTGGGAGGGAGCTCCTACAATGAGCAGTTCTTC. As protein: CSARVLGGSSYNEQFF. The rearrangement uses TRBV20-1 and TRBJ2-1; 7 bases map to TRBD2. CDR3 size: 16 residues. The germline V gene encodes CDR1 DFQATT and CDR2 SNEGSKA (reference sequence). Trimming took 1 base from V and 0 from J; bases not matched to a gene: 6.